This TCR beta chain was captured by sequencing in a study of T cell responses to AZD1222 COVID-19 vaccine. Study-wide findings and caveats: Donors were chiefly white British, with a greater number of females, and clonal diversity was perhaps underestimated. Spike as a whole was targeted by vaccine-associated CD4 TCRs, dominant at 160-218 and 743-854. Nearly half of the spike-specific TCRs reportedly recognize variant regions that carry no mutations. Spike-specific TCRs gained breadth and depth after people received two AZD1222 doses.

Germline CDR1 MDHEN, CDR2 SYDVKM. The V end lost 5 bases, the J end lost 4 bases, and 17 bases lay between the germline ends. The CDR3 is 15 amino acids. TCRdb keeps only in-frame clones here, not all; method: immunoSEQ multiplex PCR. The sample lists 200,000 to 250,000 clones; 90% to 95% were seen once. Worth noting for this clone: No antigen is known for it.

V usage is TRBV28 and J usage is TRBJ1-2, with D unresolved. This clonotype was sampled from an adult who received the MenACWY meningococcal vaccine as a control. The starting material was peripheral blood, obtained 28 days after the second dose of the MenACWY control vaccine. The CDR3 region is CASSRPGSRTYGYTF. DNA of the CDR3: TGTGCCAGCAGTCGTCCGGGGAGTCGGACCTATGGCTACACCTTC.